The 20 T cell receptor beta chains in this list originate from one sample, sequenced in a study of shared clonotypes between healthy human individuals. Profiled with immunoSEQ multiplex PCR; TCRdb holds only in-frame clones, not every one. The table records 2 million or so clones, about 95% of them present only once. Terminally differentiated effector memory CD45RA+ cells were excluded from the naive CD8 cells, which were CD45RO-negative and positively selected for CCR7. Sequencing was performed on naive CD8+ T cells sorted from blood. Receptors were obtained from a man in his late teens or twenties in good health.

The chain couples TRBV28 to TRBJ1-3; D uncertain. Trimming cost V 4 bases and J 0 bases, with 7 bases left between them. Germline V CDR1 and CDR2: MDHEN, SYDVKM. The CDR3 consists of 14 residues. This CDR3 is CASSSSNSGNTIYF. The CDR3 region has the DNA TGTGCCAGCAGTTCGAGTAACTCTGGAAACACCATATATTTT.

Note on this clone: At one of its ends the junction is not consistent with the germline gene, which may arise from a read error. The rearrangement links TRBV10-3 to TRBJ2-2, with 14 bases that match TRBD2. The CDR3 contains 17 residues. CDR1 is ENHRY, CDR2 SYGVKD, per germline. As DNA, the CDR3 is TGTGCCATCAGTGGACTAGCGGGAGGGCCGAAAACCGGGGAGCTGTTTTTT. Residues: CAISGLAGGPKTGELFF.

This chain joins TRBV30 and TRBJ1-2; D not certain. V was shortened by 0 bases and J by 4 bases, with 18 bases between the two germline ends. CDR1 is GTSNPN, CDR2 SVGIG, per germline (reference sequence). The length of the CDR3 is 16 residues. CDR3: CAWSVLLFSGVYGYTF. CDR3 nucleotides: TGTGCCTGGAGTGTACTTTTATTTTCTGGGGTCTATGGCTACACCTTC.

V usage is TRBV7-9 and J usage is TRBJ1-1, with D maybe TRBD1 (5 bases). Germline CDR1 and CDR2: SEHNR and FQNEAQ (reference sequence). CDR3 length: 11 amino acids. V lost 4 bases and J 7 bases, leaving 7 bases between the germline ends. The CDR3 protein is CASSSTVEAFF. The CDR3 DNA follows: TGTGCCAGCAGCTCGACAGTTGAAGCTTTCTTT.

V is TRBV11-2 and J is TRBJ2-3; the match to TRBD2 covers 7 bases. The CDR3 length is 15 residues. CDR1 is SGHAT, CDR2 FQNNGV, per germline. Germline trimming cut 5 bases from V and 6 bases from J; bases unmatched to any gene: 11. CDR3 in amino acids: CASSRGAGAVDTQYF. DNA for the CDR3: TGTGCCAGCAGCCGAGGTGCGGGAGCGGTGGATACGCAGTATTTT.

V gene TRBV27 combines with J gene TRBJ1-2; tentative D call: TRBD1 (6 bases). This CDR3 is 14 amino acids long. Trimming shortened V by 5 bases and J by 4 bases, and 14 bases separated the two germline ends. The germline V gene has CDR1 MNHEY and CDR2 SMNVEV (reference sequence). This CDR3 reads CASSVERGAYGYTF. The CDR3 bases are TGTGCCAGCAGTGTTGAAAGGGGGGCCTATGGCTACACCTTC.

This chain connects TRBV7-9 to TRBJ1-1; D may be TRBD1 (5 bases). V lost 5 bases and J lost 1, with 23 bases in between. Per the germline V gene, CDR1 is SEHNR and CDR2 is FQNEAQ (reference sequence). CDR3 length equals 18 residues. CDR3 nucleotide sequence: TGTGCCAGCAGCCCTGCGGGATGGGGGAAGGGGAAGAACACTGAAGCTTTCTTT. Residues: CASSPAGWGKGKNTEAFF.

This clone was seen just once. V usage is TRBV29-1 and J usage is TRBJ1-2; 9 bases fit TRBD1. From germline, CDR1 is SQVTM and CDR2 ANQGSEA. The length of the CDR3 is 14 residues. Losses at the gene ends were 6 bases for V and 0 bases for J; bases not matched to a gene: 5. The CDR3 sequence is CSVYDRGTNYGYTF. The CDR3 coding sequence is TGCAGCGTCTACGACAGGGGGACTAACTATGGCTACACCTTC.

This clone appeared a single time. The chain carries TRBV27 and TRBJ2-2; D is possibly TRBD2 (5 bases). This CDR3 spans 14 amino acids. V lost 3 bases to trimming and J lost 12 bases, with 17 bases between them. Germline V lookup: CDR1 MNHEY, CDR2 SMNVEV (reference sequence). CDR3 bases: TGTGCCAGCAGTTTCGTCCCGGGAACTGAGAAGCTGTTTTTT. Amino acid sequence: CASSFVPGTEKLFF.

In this sample, this clone turned up once. The chain recombines TRBV19 with TRBJ2-1; TRBD1 matches at 9 bases. Germline trimming cut 3 bases from V and 6 bases from J; bases unmatched to any gene: 9. Germline CDR1 LNHDA, CDR2 SQIVND (reference sequence). The CDR3 runs to 16 residues. DNA for the CDR3: TGTGCCAGTAGTATGGGAGGACAGGGGATAATCAATGAGCAGTTCTTC. It encodes CASSMGGQGIINEQFF. Looking up the rest from reference TRBV19 and TRBJ2-1 gives the full variable domain: DGGITQSPKYLFRKEGQNVTLSCEQNLNHDAMYWYRQDPGQGLRLIYYSQIVNDFQKGDIAEGYSVSREKKESFPLTVTSAQKNPTAFYLCASSMGGQGIINEQFFGPGTRLTVL.

CDR3 residues: CASSFGDRTGTGELFF. In nucleotides, the CDR3 is TGTGCCAGCAGTTTTGGGGACAGGACCGGTACCGGGGAGCTGTTTTTT. The genes are TRBV27 and TRBJ2-2; 8 bases line up with TRBD1. CDR1 and CDR2 from the germline V gene are MNHEY and SMNVEV (reference sequence). After removal of 3 bases from V and 5 bases from J, the junction contained 8 bases not matched to a gene. The CDR3 has 16 residues.

The chain recombines TRBV18 with TRBJ1-2; 8 positions agree with TRBD1. The CDR3 consists of 14 residues. The germline V gene encodes CDR1 KGHSH and CDR2 LQKENI. The V segment lost 1 base and the J segment 8 bases; nucleotides outside the gene matches: 6. CDR3 amino acids: CASSPRGQVGGYTF. CDR3 DNA sequence: TGTGCCAGCTCACCACGGGGACAGGTGGGGGGCTACACCTTC. The whole variable domain, filled in from reference TRBV18 and TRBJ1-2, reads NAGVMQNPRHLVRRRGQEARLRCSPMKGHSHVYWYRQLPEEGLKFMVYLQKENIIDESGMPKERFSAEFPKEGPSILRIQQVVRGDSAAYFCASSPRGQVGGYTFGSGTRLTVV.

This chain uses TRBV4-1 with TRBJ2-2; D is possibly TRBD1 or TRBD2 (6 bases each). The CDR3 has 16 residues. V lost 0 bases, J lost 5 bases, and 13 bases lay in between. CDR1 MGHRA and CDR2 YSYEKL come from the germline V gene. The CDR3 protein is CASSQEVGGGTGELFF. DNA for the CDR3: TGCGCCAGCAGCCAAGAAGTCGGGGGCGGTACCGGGGAGCTGTTTTTT.

V is TRBV27 and J is TRBJ2-1; D remains ambiguous. CDR3 length: 12 amino acids. V was clipped by 7 bases and J by 5 bases, with 9 bases between them. Germline assignment: CDR1 MNHEY and CDR2 SMNVEV (reference sequence). The CDR3 sequence is CASTRWDNEQFF. CDR3 bases: TGTGCCAGCACTCGGTGGGACAATGAGCAGTTCTTC.

This clone has just a few counts. This chain connects TRBV15 to TRBJ2-7, with TRBD2 matching 11 bases. Germline V CDR1 and CDR2: LNHNV, YYDKDF (reference sequence). This CDR3 is built from 15 residues. V lost 8 bases and J lost 7; bases outside the gene matches: 13. CDR3 in amino acids: CATAQLAGVEGEQYF. CDR3 DNA: TGTGCCACCGCGCAACTAGCGGGAGTAGAGGGTGAGCAGTACTTC. Together with reference TRBV15 and TRBJ2-7, the CDR3 gives the full variable domain: DAMVIQNPRYQVTQFGKPVTLSCSQTLNHNVMYWYQQKSSQAPKLLFHYYDKDFNNEADTPDNFQSRRPNTSFCFLDIRSPGLGDTAMYLCATAQLAGVEGEQYFGPGTRLTVT.

This rearrangement joins TRBV7-8 to TRBJ1-1; the D is unclear. Per the germline V gene, CDR1 is SGHVS and CDR2 is FQNEAQ. Trimming took off 1 base at V and 1 base at J, with 10 bases between the two ends. This CDR3 contains 15 residues. CDR3: CASSLGPRENTEAFF. CDR3 bases: TGTGCCAGCAGCTTAGGGCCCCGGGAGAACACTGAAGCTTTCTTT.

The rearrangement links TRBV30 to TRBJ1-1; D uncertain. Per germline, CDR1 GTSNPN and CDR2 SVGIG (reference sequence). Trimming cost V 4 bases and J 1 base, with 4 bases left between them. This CDR3 has 11 amino acids. The CDR3 here is CAWIGNTEAFF. The CDR3 DNA reads TGTGCCTGGATAGGGAACACTGAAGCTTTCTTT.

This clone was counted between two and nine times. The chain carries TRBV10-1 and TRBJ1-2; D not certain. The CDR3 extends over 13 amino acids. Germline CDR1 reads WNHNN; CDR2 reads SYGVQD (reference sequence). V shed 2 bases and J shed 7 bases, with 11 bases lying between them. The CDR3 region is CASSEGFSAGYTF. In DNA form, the CDR3 reads TGCGCCAGCAGTGAGGGGTTTTCGGCTGGCTACACCTTC.

The chain uses TRBV30 and TRBJ2-7; D might be TRBD1 (6 bases). The CDR3 has 13 residues. Germline V gene data show CDR1 as GTSNPN and CDR2 as SVGIG (reference sequence). V lost 3 bases to trimming and J lost 3 bases, with 12 bases between them. The CDR3 loop reads CAWSPDSHYEQYF. CDR3 bases: TGTGCCTGGAGCCCGGACAGTCACTACGAGCAGTACTTC.

This clone was seen once. The chain carries TRBV28 and TRBJ2-5; weak D call: TRBD2 (6 bases). This CDR3 spans 14 amino acids. The germline V gene has CDR1 MDHEN and CDR2 SYDVKM. Trimming took off 4 bases at V and 1 base at J, with 10 bases between the two ends. The CDR3 region has the DNA TGTGCCAGCAGTTCCGGGACTCCCCAAGAGACCCAGTACTTC. Amino acid sequence: CASSSGTPQETQYF.